This T cell receptor (beta chain) was documented in a study of blood T cell repertoires in COVID-19. Across the whole study: The origin of the acute and convalescent COVID-19 samples was the United States, Italy and Spain. PBMCs, B-cell-depleted T cells, or T cells were the source of the cDNA or gDNA that made up the material.

The table came from immunoSEQ multiplex PCR; TCRdb's copy has only in-frame clones and leaves some out. The sample includes approximately 70,000 clones, 80% to 95% of them seen just once. The Seattle patients, enrolled during active infection, were followed longitudinally. This CDR3 spans 12 amino acids. Germline V gene data show CDR1 as GTSNPN and CDR2 as SVGIG (reference sequence). V was cut by 1 base and J by 3 bases, with 6 bases left in between. This receptor was identified in a man in his fifties with COVID-19, enrolled during active disease. This sequence joins TRBV30 and TRBJ1-1; unclear D gene. Specimen: peripheral blood. The CDR3 is CAWSGGDTEAFF. Written as DNA, the CDR3 is TGTGCCTGGAGTGGGGGAGACACTGAAGCTTTCTTT.